The clone carrying this TCR beta chain turned up a few times. What it binds is unknown. The V end was cut by 6 bases, the J end by 6 bases, with 6 bases between. The CDR3 loop spans 12 amino acids. CDR1 is MNHNY and CDR2 is SVGAGI in the germline V gene (reference sequence). The study reverse transcribed the entire isolated RNA, so it sequenced expressed TCRB transcripts. TCRdb's copy holds only in-frame clones and misses some; the assay was immunoSEQ multiplex PCR. The repertoire holds under 300,000 clones, with about 15% as singletons. This specimen belongs to a study of beta chain features in type 1 diabetes. Study in general: Age, gender and cell yields were similar between patients and healthy donors.

Study-wide results and caveats: A PCR bias possibly favoring shorter templates would apply equally to patients and controls. Researchers report that Type 1 diabetes patients had moderately but significantly shorter TCRB CDR3s across all four CD4+ subsets.

Every single donor gave one heparinised blood draw, and these averaged approximately 120 mL. The chain uses TRBV6-6 and TRBJ1-6; D ambiguous. Sequencing was carried out using naive CD4+ T cells from blood. This receptor was obtained from a man aged 30-40 years with type 1 diabetes. Here the CDR3 DNA reads TGTGCCAGCAGGGAGCTTAATTCACCCCTCCACTTT. Its translation: CASRELNSPLHF.